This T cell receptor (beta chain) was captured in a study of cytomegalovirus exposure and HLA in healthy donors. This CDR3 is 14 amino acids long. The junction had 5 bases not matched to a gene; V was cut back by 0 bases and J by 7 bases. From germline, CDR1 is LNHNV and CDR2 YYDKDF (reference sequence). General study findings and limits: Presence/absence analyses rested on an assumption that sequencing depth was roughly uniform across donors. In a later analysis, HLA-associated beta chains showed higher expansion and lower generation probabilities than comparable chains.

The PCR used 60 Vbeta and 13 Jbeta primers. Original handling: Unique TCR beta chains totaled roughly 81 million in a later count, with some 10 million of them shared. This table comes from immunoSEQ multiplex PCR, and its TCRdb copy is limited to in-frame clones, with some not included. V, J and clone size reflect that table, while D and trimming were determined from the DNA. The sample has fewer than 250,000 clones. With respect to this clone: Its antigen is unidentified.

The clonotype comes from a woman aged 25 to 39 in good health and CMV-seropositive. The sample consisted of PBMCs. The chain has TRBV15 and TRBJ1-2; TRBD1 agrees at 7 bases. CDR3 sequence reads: CATSREVEGAGYTF. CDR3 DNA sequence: TGTGCCACCAGCAGAGAGGTGGAGGGGGCTGGCTACACCTTC.